This TCR beta chain is drawn from a study of blood T cell repertoires in COVID-19. Whole-study context: Some COVID-19 samples were acute and others convalescent; all came from the United States, Italy and Spain.

The method was immunoSEQ multiplex PCR; TCRdb's version includes in-frame clones alone and lacks a portion of them. The data hold approximately 350,000 clones, with 70% to 90% observed a single time. Germline loops: CDR1 MGHRA, CDR2 YSYEKL. Deletions cut 3 bases from V and 0 bases from J, with 14 bases between. The CDR3 is made up of 16 amino acids. The sequenced sample consisted of peripheral blood. V is TRBV4-1 and J is TRBJ1-1; no clear D gene. The clonotype comes from a woman in her twenties or thirties with COVID-19, enrolled during active disease. The CDR3 DNA follows: TGCGCCAGCAGCCATTCTGACACGGGGATGAACACTGAAGCTTTCTTT. Translated: CASSHSDTGMNTEAFF.